This entry is about one T cell receptor beta chain. A J-beta primer mix and a sample-barcoded 5' primer were used in a second PCR of about 7 to 12 cycles. In TCRdb, the 5' RACE reads were re-called with MiXCR into one record per CDR3 protein. The sample has 800,000 to 1,000,000 distinct CDR3 sequences, 40% to 60% seen once. Trimming left V 6 bases short and J 10 bases short, with 16 bases between. The CDR3 loop spans 13 amino acids. Germline V gene data show CDR1 as MNHEY and CDR2 as SMNVEV (reference sequence). The data derive from a study of blood T cells in healthy people across ages. The V and J genes are TRBV27 and TRBJ2-1; a weak D match, TRBD1 (5 bases). Material for sequencing was blood. This clonotype originated in a man aged 25 to 40 in good health. CDR3: CASSLGASTEQFF. Here the CDR3 DNA reads TGTGCCAGCAGCCTTGGGGCGTCTACGGAGCAGTTCTTC.